This entry lists 13 T cell receptor beta chains sequenced from one sample in a study of cytomegalovirus exposure and HLA in healthy donors. Produced via immunoSEQ multiplex PCR; TCRdb's table is partial and in-frame only. The sample holds under 200,000 clones, roughly nine tenths seen once. Source material: PBMCs. All receptors derive from a woman aged 30 to 39 in good health and CMV-seronegative.

The gene calls are TRBV30 and TRBJ1-5, with D unresolved. Trimming shortened V by 5 bases and J by 3 bases, and 8 bases separated the two germline ends. The CDR3 consists of 12 residues. Germline V gene sequence: CDR1 GTSNPN, CDR2 SVGIG (reference sequence). As DNA, the CDR3 is TGTGCCTGGGGACGGGACAATCAGCCCCAGCATTTT. Amino acid sequence: CAWGRDNQPQHF. Drawing the rest from reference TRBV30 and TRBJ1-5, the complete variable domain is SQTIHQWPATLVQPVGSPLSLECTVEGTSNPNLYWYRQAAGRGLQLLFYSVGIGQISSEVPQNLSASRPQDRQFILSSKKLLLSDSGFYLCAWGRDNQPQHFGDGTRLSIL.

This rearrangement joins TRBV19 to TRBJ2-2; D is undetermined. This CDR3 is built from 14 residues. The germline V gene encodes CDR1 LNHDA and CDR2 SQIVND (reference sequence). V lost 2 bases to trimming and J lost 0 bases, with 4 bases between them. The CDR3 region is CASSIPTNTGELFF. DNA for the CDR3: TGTGCCAGTAGTATACCCACGAACACCGGGGAGCTGTTTTTT.

This sequence joins TRBV6-5 and TRBJ1-2; 8 nucleotides align to TRBD1. The CDR3 extends over 15 amino acids. From germline, CDR1 is MNHEY and CDR2 SVGAGI. Trimming took 5 bases from V and 6 from J; bases not matched to a gene: 11. This CDR3 is CASSPTQGAQDGYTF. The CDR3, as DNA: TGTGCCAGCAGTCCAACGCAGGGGGCGCAGGATGGCTACACCTTC.

The chain is built from TRBV5-8 and TRBJ2-3, with no clear D. V was clipped by 3 bases and J by 8 bases, with 10 bases between them. The germline gives CDR1 SGHTS, CDR2 YDEGEE. This CDR3 has 12 residues. CDR3 sequence: CASSSQRGTQYF. The CDR3 DNA follows: TGTGCCAGCAGCTCCCAGCGAGGTACGCAGTATTTT.

J is TRBJ2-1 and V is TRBV7-9; a possible D gene is TRBD1 (6 bases). The CDR3 is made up of 15 amino acids. CDR1 and CDR2 from the germline V gene are SEHNR and FQNEAQ (reference sequence). V was cut by 5 bases and J by 10 bases, with 21 bases left in between. The CDR3 bases are TGTGCCAGCAGCATCCGACAGGACCTCCGTGGAGAGCAGTTCTTC. Its translation: CASSIRQDLRGEQFF.

The gene calls are TRBV5-1 and TRBJ2-7, with a weak D call TRBD2 (6 bases). The germline V gene encodes CDR1 SGHRS and CDR2 YFSETQ. V gave up 0 bases and J gave up 2 bases, with 15 bases separating them. The CDR3 spans 16 residues. The CDR3 protein is CASSLGLGASTYEQYF. The CDR3, as DNA: TGCGCCAGCAGCTTGGGACTAGGCGCGTCTACCTACGAGCAGTACTTC.

This sequence joins TRBV27 and TRBJ2-3, with 9 positions matching TRBD2. Germline-derived CDR1 and CDR2 are MNHEY and SMNVEV (reference sequence). V trimming: 2 bases; J trimming: 3 bases; junction bases outside the gene matches: 6. The CDR3 is made up of 16 amino acids. CDR3 residues: CASSLRRGGGTDTQYF. CDR3 bases: TGTGCCAGCAGTTTAAGGCGGGGGGGCGGGACAGATACGCAGTATTTT.

The genes are TRBV16 and TRBJ1-1; D remains unclear. Germline assignment: CDR1 KGHSY and CDR2 FQNENV. Trimming took off 3 bases at V and 4 bases at J, with 15 bases between the two ends. The CDR3 length is 15 residues. CDR3 sequence (DNA): TGTGCCAGCAGCCATGACACGCCACGGGGCACTGAAGCTTTCTTT. Its translation is CASSHDTPRGTEAFF.

V gene TRBV7-3 combines with J gene TRBJ2-3; possible D gene TRBD2, 5 bases. The CDR3 sequence is 15 residues long. CDR1 and CDR2 from the germline V gene are SGHTA and FQGTGA. Between the trimmed V and J ends, which lost 2 bases and 2 bases, there was a span of 11 bases. The CDR3: CASSLGSFFTDTQYF. CDR3 sequence (DNA): TGTGCCAGCAGCTTAGGGAGTTTCTTCACAGATACGCAGTATTTT.

This clone was seen just once. This sequence joins TRBV5-6 and TRBJ2-3; no clear D gene. Trimming stripped 5 bases from V and 4 bases from J, with 17 bases between. Germline-derived CDR1 and CDR2 are SGHDT and YYEEEE. The CDR3 loop spans 15 amino acids. This chain's CDR3 is CASRAAQFAADTQYF. In DNA form, the CDR3 reads TGTGCCAGCAGGGCCGCCCAGTTTGCCGCAGATACGCAGTATTTT.

The J gene is TRBJ2-7, the V gene TRBV28, with TRBD2 matching 11 bases. Trimming took 7 bases from V and 5 from J; bases not matched to a gene: 16. The CDR3 spans 17 residues. The germline V gene encodes CDR1 MDHEN and CDR2 SYDVKM. CDR3 sequence: CASKTWGASGRRNEQYF. Written as DNA, the CDR3 is TGTGCCAGCAAAACCTGGGGGGCTAGCGGGAGGAGAAACGAGCAGTACTTC.

The chain joins TRBV7-3 to TRBJ2-5; TRBD2 agrees at 7 bases. With V trimmed by 4 bases and J by 7 bases, 6 bases remained unmatched. This CDR3 has 13 amino acids. Germline loops: CDR1 SGHTA, CDR2 FQGTGA. In DNA form, the CDR3 reads TGTGCCAGCAGCTCGGCTAGCGGCGGGACCCAGTACTTC. The encoded protein is CASSSASGGTQYF.

This chain joins TRBV27 and TRBJ1-2; TRBD1 matches at 7 bases. CDR1 and CDR2 from the germline V gene are MNHEY and SMNVEV (reference sequence). This CDR3 spans 14 amino acids. J lost 2 bases, V lost 6 bases, and 6 bases had no gene match. The CDR3 here is CASSSTQGNYGYTF. The CDR3 DNA reads as TGTGCCAGCAGCAGTACACAGGGGAACTATGGCTACACCTTC.